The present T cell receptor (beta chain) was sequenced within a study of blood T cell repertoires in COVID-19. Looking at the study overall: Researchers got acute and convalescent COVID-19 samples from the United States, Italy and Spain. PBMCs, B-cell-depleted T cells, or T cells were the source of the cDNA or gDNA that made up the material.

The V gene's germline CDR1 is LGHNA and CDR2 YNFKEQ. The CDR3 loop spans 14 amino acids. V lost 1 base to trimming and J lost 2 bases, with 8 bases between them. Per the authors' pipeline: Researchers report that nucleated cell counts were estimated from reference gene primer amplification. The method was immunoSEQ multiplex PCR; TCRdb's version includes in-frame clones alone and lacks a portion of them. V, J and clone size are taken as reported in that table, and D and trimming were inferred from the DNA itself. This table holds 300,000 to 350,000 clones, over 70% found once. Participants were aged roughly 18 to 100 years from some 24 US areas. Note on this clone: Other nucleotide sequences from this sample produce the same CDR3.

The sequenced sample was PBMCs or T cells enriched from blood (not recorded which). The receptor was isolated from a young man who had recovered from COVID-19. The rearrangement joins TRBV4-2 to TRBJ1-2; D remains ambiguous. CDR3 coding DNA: TGTGCCAGCAGCCAAGCAGGCCAGAACTATGGCTACACCTTC. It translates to CASSQAGQNYGYTF.